This T cell receptor beta chain was profiled in a study of identifying expanded T cells in peripheral blood. General study findings and limits: Around 1.2 clones differed between technical replicates, versus 16.4 and 19 over time. Clone count variance between roughly two-week samples rose with total template count.

The assay was immunoSEQ multiplex PCR, and TCRdb's table has in-frame clones only and misses some. The sample records more than 85,000 clones, less than 90% being singletons. No infections or other immune events were documented during collection. Note on this clone: Its specificity is not known.

The CDR3 consists of 15 residues. Trimming removed 5 bases at V and 3 bases at J, with 14 bases between. Germline V CDR1 and CDR2: MNHEY, SVGAGI. The J gene is TRBJ1-5, the V gene TRBV6-5; the D gene is possibly TRBD1 (5 bases). The origin of this receptor is a person aged 18 to 75 in good health. The sample comprised blood. CDR3 residues: CASSPKGRLNQPQHF. The DNA of the CDR3 is TGTGCCAGCAGTCCCAAGGGACGGCTCAATCAGCCCCAGCATTTT.